A selection of T cell receptor beta chains follows, all from one sample in a study of T-cell memory formation after mild COVID-19. Via MiXCR, TCRdb re-called the 5' RACE reads, giving one row per CDR3 protein. The repertoire holds over 400,000 distinct CDR3 sequences, with about 22% as singletons. Material: PBMCs or a T cell subset sorted from them (not recorded which). These receptors were taken from an adult woman who had mild COVID-19 (a few samples of this study predate the infection). Cell type and time point are not known. Both conserved end residues are trimmed from each CDR3.

CDR3: ASSYGGPEYEQY; J: TRBJ2-7; V: TRBV6-5
CDR3: ASSLMDLYEQY; J: TRBJ2-7; V: TRBV5-6
CDR3: ASGRDRLIPEQY; J: TRBJ2-7; V: TRBV2
CDR3: SVVTPREGPYNEQF; J: TRBJ2-1; V: TRBV29-1
CDR3: SARTSEKNIQY; J: TRBJ2-4; V: TRBV20-1
CDR3: ASSLLSRQGGWNSYGYT; J: TRBJ1-2; V: TRBV7-2
CDR3: ASSGGLAGEQF; J: TRBJ2-1; V: TRBV7-3
CDR3: ASSLRAEETQY; J: TRBJ2-5; V: TRBV7-9
CDR3: ASSLGTRGTEAF; J: TRBJ1-1; V: TRBV12-3/TRBV12-4
CDR3: ASSIITTVNTEAF; J: TRBJ1-1; V: TRBV7-8
CDR3: ATSSRNSYNEQF; J: TRBJ2-1; V: TRBV15
CDR3: SAPTVSGANVLT; J: TRBJ2-6; V: TRBV20-1
CDR3: ASSPTHGTGHEQY; J: TRBJ2-7; V: TRBV12-3/TRBV12-4
CDR3: ASSPPSLHPSNNEQF; J: TRBJ2-1; V: TRBV18
CDR3: ASSQHRDPLGQY; J: TRBJ2-7; V: TRBV12-3/TRBV12-4
CDR3: ASSLNAGQETQY; J: TRBJ2-5; V: TRBV7-2
CDR3: SVEVVGATYEQY; J: TRBJ2-7; V: TRBV29-1
CDR3: ASSHRANEQY; J: TRBJ2-7; V: TRBV18
CDR3: ASSGSYEQY; J: TRBJ2-7; V: TRBV18
CDR3: ASRSSGRASIQF; J: TRBJ2-1; V: TRBV12-3/TRBV12-4
CDR3: ASSLYLRTGKSSGANVLT; J: TRBJ2-6; V: TRBV7-3
CDR3: ASSPWTGALTGGEQY; J: TRBJ2-7; V: TRBV4-2
CDR3: ASSQTDRVPPFSGNTIY; J: TRBJ1-3; V: TRBV27
CDR3: ASWVGGIANTGELF; J: TRBJ2-2; V: TRBV19
CDR3: ASTPRPAQQDYEQY; J: TRBJ2-7; V: TRBV6-2/TRBV6-3
CDR3: ASSSTTPVRYEQY; J: TRBJ2-7; V: TRBV12-3/TRBV12-4
CDR3: SVGQGLTYEQY; J: TRBJ2-7; V: TRBV29-1
CDR3: ASSYVLREALYEQY; J: TRBJ2-7; V: TRBV7-9
CDR3: SVPRAGGTPYEQY; J: TRBJ2-7; V: TRBV29-1
CDR3: ASSFFPAGEAF; J: TRBJ1-1; V: TRBV7-2
CDR3: SADRGGSRRNTEAF; J: TRBJ1-1; V: TRBV20-1
CDR3: SARVGLAGGFTDTQY; J: TRBJ2-3; V: TRBV20-1
CDR3: ASSFSLDRAGELF; J: TRBJ2-2; V: TRBV5-1
CDR3: ASSSQGSGAYGYT; J: TRBJ1-2; V: TRBV7-6
CDR3: ASSVVGTNTGELF; J: TRBJ2-2; V: TRBV11-3
CDR3: SARGFGPDRGHFNYGYT; J: TRBJ1-2; V: TRBV20-1
CDR3: ASSQGLAGAAHEQY; J: TRBJ2-7; V: TRBV6-6
CDR3: ASSLPERGSTDTQY; J: TRBJ2-3; V: TRBV5-1
CDR3: ASRTDGMNTEAF; J: TRBJ1-1; V: TRBV19
CDR3: SVERQGVDNEQF; J: TRBJ2-1; V: TRBV29-1
CDR3: ASSQGDRGEQY; J: TRBJ2-7; V: TRBV7-2